This entry concerns a single T cell receptor (beta chain). The antigen remains undetermined. Measured with immunoSEQ multiplex PCR; TCRdb has only the in-frame clones, and not every one. The data contain around 1.9 million clones, around 93% of them seen just once; the ten biggest clones take up around 1.7%. The data stem from a study of shared clonotypes between healthy human individuals. Findings of the study overall: Estimated clonotype richness was generally higher in naive than memory subsets.

Germline values: CDR1 LNHNV, CDR2 YYDKDF (reference sequence). V dropped 3 bases and J dropped 0 bases, with 12 bases sitting between them. This CDR3 comprises 15 residues. It was CD45RO-negative cells, positively selected for CCR7, that made up naive CD8 cells, with terminally differentiated effector memory CD45RA+ cells excluded. Donors had no recently reported acute infections or vaccinations and were HIV-negative. The donors, all of them Caucasian adults, lived in Nashville, Tennessee. V and J are TRBV15 and TRBJ2-7; D could derive from TRBD1 or TRBD2 (5 bases each). The source is a young man in good health. Some clones in this sample may be carry-over from other donors' samples. The sequenced material came from naive CD8+ T cells from PBMCs. The chain's CDR3 is CATSRGVGSSYEQYF. CDR3 in DNA: TGTGCCACCAGCAGGGGGGTGGGCAGCTCCTACGAGCAGTACTTC.